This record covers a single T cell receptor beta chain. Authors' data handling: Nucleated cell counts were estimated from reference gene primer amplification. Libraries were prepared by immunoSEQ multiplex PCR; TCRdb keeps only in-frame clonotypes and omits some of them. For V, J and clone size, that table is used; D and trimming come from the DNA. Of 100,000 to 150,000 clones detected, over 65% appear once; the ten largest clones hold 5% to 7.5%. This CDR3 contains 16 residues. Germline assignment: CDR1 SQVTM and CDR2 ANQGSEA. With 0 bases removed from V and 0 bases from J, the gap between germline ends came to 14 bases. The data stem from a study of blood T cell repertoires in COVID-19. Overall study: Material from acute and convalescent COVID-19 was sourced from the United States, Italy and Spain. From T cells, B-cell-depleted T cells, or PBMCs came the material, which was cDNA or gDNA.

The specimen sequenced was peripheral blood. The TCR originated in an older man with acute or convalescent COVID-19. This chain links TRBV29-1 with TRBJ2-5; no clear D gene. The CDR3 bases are TGCAGCGTTGAAGATTTCTCAGGTTCCTACCAAGAGACCCAGTACTTC. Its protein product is CSVEDFSGSYQETQYF.